A single sample gave rise to the 6 T cell receptor beta chains below, sequenced in a study of blood T cells in healthy people across ages (dated by TCRdb to 2014 to 2015). Library generation was performed with 5' RACE. TCRdb shows the sequencer as Illumina HiSeq 2500. A second roughly 6 to 11 cycle PCR used a sample-barcoded 5' primer and a J-beta primer mix. TCRdb cleaned the public reads at Q25 with fastp, built clones with MiXCR and kept in-frame beta chains. Identical CDR3 proteins give one entry, which carries the most common genes and DNA. A total of hundreds of thousands of distinct CDR3 sequences appear in this sample, more than 45% of them only once. The ten top clones hold around 49% of the sample. The sequenced sample consisted of blood. These receptors all stem from a man in his 60s in good health.

CDR3 nucleotides: TGTGCCAGCAGCCCTTCCAGGGTAATCGAGCAGTTCTTC. This sequence encodes CASSPSRVIEQFF. The gene calls are TRBV7-2 and TRBJ2-1; TRBD1 might be the D (5 bases). The germline V and J ends were trimmed by 5 bases and 10 bases, with 15 bases remaining between them. The CDR3 is 13 residues long. Per the germline V gene, CDR1 is SGHTA and CDR2 is FQGNSA.

Worth noting for this clonotype: Sequence at one end of the junction differs from germline and may be a read error. The chain is built from TRBV29-1 and TRBJ2-4; 8 bases agree with TRBD1. The closer fit of TRBJ2-7 to the DNA end suggests the J call may be wrong. Germline V gene sequence: CDR1 SQVTM, CDR2 ANQGSEA. The CDR3 contains 14 residues. CDR3 loop: CSIEGDRSSYEQYF. CDR3 nucleotides: TGCAGCATTGAGGGGGACAGGAGCTCCTACGAGCAGTACTTC.

Remarks on this clonotype: One end of the junction varies from germline; a read error may be responsible. This rearrangement joins TRBV29-1 to TRBJ2-1, with 10 bases that match TRBD1. CDR1 and CDR2 (germline): SQVTM, ANQGSEA. The CDR3 runs 14 residues. The CDR3 spells CSVQDRGRANEQFF. CDR3 nucleotide sequence: TGCAGCGTTCAAGACAGGGGGCGGGCCAATGAGCAGTTCTTC.

V usage is TRBV20-1 and J usage is TRBJ1-2; D uncertain. V was clipped by 3 bases and J by 4 bases, with 9 bases between them. This CDR3 spans 12 amino acids. Germline lookup yields CDR1 DFQATT and CDR2 SNEGSKA (reference sequence). CDR3 amino acids: CSASLQVYGYTF. CDR3 DNA: TGCAGTGCTAGTTTACAAGTCTATGGCTACACCTTC.

The sample holds a few counts of this clonotype. The rearrangement joins TRBV6-1 to TRBJ1-2; 8 positions match TRBD1. Germline CDR1 reads MNHNS; CDR2 reads SASEGT. The ends lost 5 bases at V and 7 bases at J; junction bases unmatched: 6. This CDR3 contains 13 residues. The CDR3 DNA follows: TGTGCCAGCAGTCCGACAGGGGACGGTGGCTACACCTTC. As protein: CASSPTGDGGYTF.

This clonotype showed up many times. This may be a read error: a much more frequent sequence differs by one nucleotide. The chain carries TRBV5-1 and TRBJ2-1; no firm D call. With the DNA end fitting TRBJ2-7 better, the J assignment may be wrong. CDR3 length: 14 residues. In germline, CDR1 is SGHRS, CDR2 YFSETQ. The CDR3 coding sequence is TGCGCCAGCAGCAGTAGCCCAGGAGACAATGAGCAGTACTTC. It yields the protein CASSSSPGDNEQYF.